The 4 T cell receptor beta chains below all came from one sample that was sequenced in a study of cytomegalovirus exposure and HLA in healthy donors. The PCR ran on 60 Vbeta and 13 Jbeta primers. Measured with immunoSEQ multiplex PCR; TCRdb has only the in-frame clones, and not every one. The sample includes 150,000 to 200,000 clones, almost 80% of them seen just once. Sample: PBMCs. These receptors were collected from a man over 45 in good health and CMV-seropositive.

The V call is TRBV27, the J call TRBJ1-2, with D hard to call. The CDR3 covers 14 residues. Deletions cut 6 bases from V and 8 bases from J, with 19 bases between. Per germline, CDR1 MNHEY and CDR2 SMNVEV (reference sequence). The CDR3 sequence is CASSPIPRRGGYTF. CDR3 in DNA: TGTGCCAGCAGCCCCATACCCAGACGAGGGGGCTACACCTTC.

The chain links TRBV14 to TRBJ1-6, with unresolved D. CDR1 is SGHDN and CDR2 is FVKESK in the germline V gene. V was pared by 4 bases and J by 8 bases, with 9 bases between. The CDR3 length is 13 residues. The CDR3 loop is CASSPFQDSPLHF. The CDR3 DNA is TGTGCCAGCAGCCCCTTTCAGGATTCACCCCTCCACTTT.

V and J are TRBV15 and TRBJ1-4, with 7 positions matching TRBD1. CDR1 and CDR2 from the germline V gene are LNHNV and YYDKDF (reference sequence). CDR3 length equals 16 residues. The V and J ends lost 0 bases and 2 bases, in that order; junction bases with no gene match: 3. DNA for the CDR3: TGTGCCACCAGCAGAGATCCGGGACAGACTAATGAAAAACTGTTTTTT. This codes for CATSRDPGQTNEKLFF.

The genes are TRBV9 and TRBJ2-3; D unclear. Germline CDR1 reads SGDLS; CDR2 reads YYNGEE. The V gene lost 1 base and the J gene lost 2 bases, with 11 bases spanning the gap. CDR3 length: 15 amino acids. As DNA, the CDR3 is TGTGCCAGCAGCGTATCCTCCAGGCTCACAGATACGCAGTATTTT. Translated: CASSVSSRLTDTQYF.